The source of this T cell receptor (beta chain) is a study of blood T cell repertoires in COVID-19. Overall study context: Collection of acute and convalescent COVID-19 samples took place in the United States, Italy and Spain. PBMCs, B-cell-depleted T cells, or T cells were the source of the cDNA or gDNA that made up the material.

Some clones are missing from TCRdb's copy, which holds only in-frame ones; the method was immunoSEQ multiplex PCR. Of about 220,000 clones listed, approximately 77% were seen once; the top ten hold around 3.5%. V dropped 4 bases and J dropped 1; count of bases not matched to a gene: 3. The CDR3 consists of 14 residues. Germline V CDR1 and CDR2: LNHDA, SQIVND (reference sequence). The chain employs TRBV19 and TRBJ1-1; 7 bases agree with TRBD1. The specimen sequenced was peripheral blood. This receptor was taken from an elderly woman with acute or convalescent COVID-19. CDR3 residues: CASSKDRENTEAFF. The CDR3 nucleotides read TGTGCCAGTAGTAAAGACAGGGAGAACACTGAAGCTTTCTTT.